One sample yielded the 2 T cell receptor beta chains listed below, sequenced in a study of spatial heterogeneity in lung cancer. The sample's time point: sample taken at primary tumor resection. The sequenced material consisted of unsorted whole RNA from tumor, nontumor lung or frozen PBMC. A single record per CDR3 protein comes from TCRdb applying MiXCR to the 5' RACE reads. The top ten hold roughly 7.2% of the sample, which has tens of thousands of distinct CDR3 sequences, around 10% seen once. The sample here was PBMCs, taken at surgery. The source is a male donor with early-stage non-small cell lung cancer.

This clonotype was counted between two and nine times. The germline gene is not matched at one end of the junction; a read error may be the cause. J is TRBJ2-5 and V is TRBV10-3; possibly TRBD1 or TRBD2 for D (5 bases each). CDR3 length: 15 residues. Germline V gene sequence: CDR1 ENHRY, CDR2 SYGVKD. The CDR3 loop reads CTISESAGAQETQYF. CDR3 coding DNA: TGTACCATCAGTGAGTCTGCCGGGGCCCAAGAGACCCAGTACTTC.

The rearrangement uses TRBV4-1 and TRBJ1-2; no firm D call. V was trimmed by 2 bases and J by 6 bases, leaving 4 bases between them. The CDR3 loop spans 11 amino acids. The germline gives CDR1 MGHRA, CDR2 YSYEKL. The CDR3 loop is CASSQWDGYTF. CDR3 sequence (DNA): TGCGCCAGCAGCCAATGGGATGGCTACACCTTC.